This TCR beta chain was recovered during a study of follicular helper T cells after annual influenza vaccination. Turning to the study itself: For some subjects, blood spans the 2013-2014, 2014-2015 and 2015-2016 annual vaccinations.

From germline, CDR1 is SGHDN and CDR2 FVKESK. The CDR3 runs to 14 residues. The germline V and J ends were trimmed by 1 base and 6 bases, with 11 bases remaining between them. Generated by immunoSEQ multiplex PCR, the TCRdb table keeps only in-frame clones and is missing some. The sample includes approximately 9,000 clones, 70% to 90% of them seen just once. Specified time point: 2015-2016 season, pre-vaccination. Each time point used about 40 to 100 mL of blood. The V and J genes are TRBV14 and TRBJ2-3; D gene ambiguous. The specimen comprised CXCR5+ CD38- circulating T follicular helper cells from blood, sampled on the day of influenza vaccination. Subset defined: circulating Tfh, non-naive CD4+CXCR5+PD-1+ (ICOS+CD38+ or ICOS-CD38-). This TCR was sampled from an adult who received the influenza vaccine. The CDR3 spells CASSQVSSRDTQYF. Written as DNA, the CDR3 is TGTGCCAGCAGCCAAGTCTCCTCTCGGGATACGCAGTATTTT.